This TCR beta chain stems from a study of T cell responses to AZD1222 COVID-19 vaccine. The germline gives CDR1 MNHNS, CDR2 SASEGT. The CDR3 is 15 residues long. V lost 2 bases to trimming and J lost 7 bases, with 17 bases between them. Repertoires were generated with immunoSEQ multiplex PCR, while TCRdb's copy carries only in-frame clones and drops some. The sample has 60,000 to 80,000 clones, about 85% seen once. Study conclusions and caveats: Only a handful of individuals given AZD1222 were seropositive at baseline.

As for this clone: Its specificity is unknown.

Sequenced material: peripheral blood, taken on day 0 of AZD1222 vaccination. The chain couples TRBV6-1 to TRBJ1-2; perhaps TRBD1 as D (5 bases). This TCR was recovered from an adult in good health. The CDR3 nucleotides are TGTGCCAGCAGTGAAAACGGGGGGATACTGGGTGGCTACACCTTC. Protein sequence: CASSENGGILGGYTF.